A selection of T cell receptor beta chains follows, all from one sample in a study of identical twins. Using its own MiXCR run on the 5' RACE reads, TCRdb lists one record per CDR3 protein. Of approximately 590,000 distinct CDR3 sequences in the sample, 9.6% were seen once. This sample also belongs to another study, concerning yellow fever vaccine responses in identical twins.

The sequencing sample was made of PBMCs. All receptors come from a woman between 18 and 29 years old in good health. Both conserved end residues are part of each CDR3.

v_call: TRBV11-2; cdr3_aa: CASRDAGTQYF
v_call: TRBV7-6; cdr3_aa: CASSWGLAEDGEQFF
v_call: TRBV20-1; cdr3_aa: CSARGEASVTAGYTF
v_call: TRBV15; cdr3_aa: CATSPRGSTDTQYF
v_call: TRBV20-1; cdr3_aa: CSASDIRGLGNEQYF
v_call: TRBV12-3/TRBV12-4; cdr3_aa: CASSLLQGTGYTF
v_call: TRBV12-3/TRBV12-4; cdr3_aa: CASWLGGNTGELFF
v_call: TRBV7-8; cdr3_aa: CASSTTSGIDTQYF
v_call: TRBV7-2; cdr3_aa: CASSPRIRGGGNQPQHF
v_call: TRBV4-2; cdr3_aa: CASSQGPDSGLAGVFYNEQFF
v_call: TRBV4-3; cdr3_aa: CASSQDGGPGEQYF
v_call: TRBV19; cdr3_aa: CASTLDPRSNIQYF
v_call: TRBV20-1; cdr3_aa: CSAAAGFPKDEQFF
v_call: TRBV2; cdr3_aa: CASRAEGAERYEQYF
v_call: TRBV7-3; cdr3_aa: CASSMSLRDTQYF
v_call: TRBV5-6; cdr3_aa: CASSPVGTVNTGELFF
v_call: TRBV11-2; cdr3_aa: CASSLGSLAGRTDTQYF
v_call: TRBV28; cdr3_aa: CASRSIPALTNKNTEAFF
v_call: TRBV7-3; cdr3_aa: CASSSRDSGANVLTF
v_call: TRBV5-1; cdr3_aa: CASSFSPTGAQETQYF
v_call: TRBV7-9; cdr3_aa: CASSSPLVPASTQYF
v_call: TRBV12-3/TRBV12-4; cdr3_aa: CASSLDSYGYTF
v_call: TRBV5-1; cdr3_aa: CASSPNSGTSGYNEQFF
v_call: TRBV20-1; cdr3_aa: CSDQGQTFYGYTF
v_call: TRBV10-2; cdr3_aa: CASSQGGSSDTQYF
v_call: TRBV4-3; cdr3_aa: CASSQDQGGSYYEQYF
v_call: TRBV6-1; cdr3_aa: CASSDGGGTQETQYF
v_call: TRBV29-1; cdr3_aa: CSVEEGTNYGYTF
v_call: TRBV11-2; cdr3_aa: CASARGTYNEQFF
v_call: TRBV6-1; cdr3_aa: CASGETPYQETQYF
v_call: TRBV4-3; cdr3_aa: CASSQDGKSRGSSYEQYF
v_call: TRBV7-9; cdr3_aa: CASRSTPNEKLFF
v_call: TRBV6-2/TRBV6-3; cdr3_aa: CASKRADTQYF
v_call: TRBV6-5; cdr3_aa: CASRYSGSRDSSGQFF
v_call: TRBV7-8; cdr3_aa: CASSLAKNMRGRYEQYF
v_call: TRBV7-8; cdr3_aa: CASSGNGESGTPFGNQPQHF
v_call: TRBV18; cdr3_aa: CASSPPGATRPSTDTQYF
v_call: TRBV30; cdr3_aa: CAWSPGTNTDTQYF
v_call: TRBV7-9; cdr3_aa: CASSLLRDEQFF
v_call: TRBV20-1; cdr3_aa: CSAPDFSETQYF
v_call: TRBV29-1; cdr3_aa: CSVEQPGLQETQYF
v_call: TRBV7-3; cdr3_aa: CASSLTADGNTEAFF
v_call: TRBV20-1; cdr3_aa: CSAWGGLAGRTDTQYF
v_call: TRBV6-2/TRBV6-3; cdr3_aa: CASRAPPQGTGELFF
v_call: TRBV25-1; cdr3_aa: CASRGGGNNENTEAFF
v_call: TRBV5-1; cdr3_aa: CASSRSGDTDTQYF
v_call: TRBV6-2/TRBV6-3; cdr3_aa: CASSYGQLSYEQYF
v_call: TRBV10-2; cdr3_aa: CASSELGSTDTQYF
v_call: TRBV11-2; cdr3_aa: CASSLDGRGRSTDTQYF
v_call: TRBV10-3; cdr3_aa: CATTRGQEGETQYF
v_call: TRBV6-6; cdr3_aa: CASSYRVDEQYF
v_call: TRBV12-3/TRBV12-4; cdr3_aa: CASSLGAREGYEQYF
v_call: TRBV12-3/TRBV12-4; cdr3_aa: CASREADKETQYF
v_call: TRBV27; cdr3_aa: CASSLSAQGRRGYTF
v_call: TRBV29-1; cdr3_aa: CSGGGMYEQYF
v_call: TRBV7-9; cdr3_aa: CASSLAGRGSPNTEAFF
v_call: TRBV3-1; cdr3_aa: CASSPRAANNEQFF
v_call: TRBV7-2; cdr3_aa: CASSLRGAPYNEQFF
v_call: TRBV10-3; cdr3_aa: CAIRRAGGPGNEQFF